This TCR beta chain was captured in a study of cytomegalovirus exposure and HLA in healthy donors. Overall study results and limits: In a later analysis, specific HLA alleles were associated with approximately 17,000 TCR beta sequences at a 0.05 false discovery rate.

On this clone: Its target is not known.

The CDR3 loop spans 15 amino acids. V was clipped by 6 bases and J by 0 bases; unmatched bases: 6. Germline V gene lookup returns CDR1 LNHDA and CDR2 SQIVND (reference sequence). Primers: 60 Vbeta forward and 13 Jbeta reverse. Authors' processing steps: Roughly 11 million of the about 80 million unique TCR beta chains counted in a later analysis were shared. TCRdb keeps only in-frame clones here, not all; method: immunoSEQ multiplex PCR. The V and J calls and clone size were taken over from that table, and D and trimming were inferred from the DNA. The sample holds around 140,000 clones; about 82% are singletons and the top ten take 1.5% to 2%.

This chain connects TRBV19 to TRBJ2-3, with 7 bases that match TRBD2. Sequenced material: PBMCs. The TCR sequence derives from a female donor in good health and CMV-seropositive. The DNA for the CDR3 is TGTGCCAGTAGGGGTCTAGCGGCTAGCACAGATACGCAGTATTTT. This encodes CASRGLAASTDTQYF. The full variable domain, in which reference TRBV19 and TRBJ2-3 provide the parts outside the CDR3, is DGGITQSPKYLFRKEGQNVTLSCEQNLNHDAMYWYRQDPGQGLRLIYYSQIVNDFQKGDIAEGYSVSREKKESFPLTVTSAQKNPTAFYLCASRGLAASTDTQYFGPGTRLTVL.